Listed below are T cell receptor beta chains from one sample, sequenced in a study of T cells in localized non-small cell lung cancer. TCRdb keeps only in-frame clones here, not all; method: immunoSEQ multiplex PCR. The sample lists several thousand clones, approximately 30% seen once, with 13% to 15% in the top ten. The sample here was lung tumor tissue, taken before any cancer treatment. The receptor set was obtained from a male donor older than 55 with stage I lung adenocarcinoma. The CDR3 runs from the conserved cysteine through the conserved F or W. D genes are given only for firm matches. Clone size is not always given. Where it is, it says once, few, many or a class for expanded clones.

CDR3 protein: CASRSAPLGATDTQYF; CDR3 DNA: TGCGCCAGCAGGTCGGCGCCCCTAGGGGCCACAGATACGCAGTATTTT; J gene: TRBJ2-3; clone size: few; D gene: -; CDR3 length: 16; V gene: TRBV5-1
CDR3 protein: CASSLTTGRASSYEQYF; CDR3 DNA: TGCGCCAGCAGCTTAACAACCGGAAGGGCATCGTCCTACGAGCAGTACTTC; J gene: TRBJ2-7; clone size: once; D gene: -; CDR3 length: 17; V gene: TRBV5-1
CDR3 protein: CASSGKVLGGRSPLHF; CDR3 DNA: TGTGCCAGCAGCGGCAAGGTGTTAGGAGGGAGATCACCCCTCCACTTT; J gene: TRBJ1-6; clone size: medium-sized; D gene: -; CDR3 length: 16; V gene: TRBV11-3
CDR3 protein: CASSVTSGGTTGELFF; CDR3 DNA: TGTGCCAGCAGCGTTACTAGCGGGGGAACCACCGGGGAGCTGTTTTTT; J gene: TRBJ2-2; clone size: medium-sized; D gene: TRBD2; CDR3 length: 16; V gene: TRBV9
CDR3 protein: CASRIGRGSDTQYF; CDR3 DNA: TGTGCCAGTAGGATAGGGAGAGGGTCAGATACGCAGTATTTT; J gene: TRBJ2-3; clone size: -; D gene: -; CDR3 length: 14; V gene: TRBV19
CDR3 protein: CATGGLYNEQFF; CDR3 DNA: TGTGCCACGGGGGGCCTATACAATGAGCAGTTCTTC; J gene: TRBJ2-1; clone size: -; D gene: -; CDR3 length: 12; V gene: TRBV6-8
CDR3 protein: CASSIEGAQLGYNEQFF; CDR3 DNA: TGTGCCAGTAGTATAGAAGGGGCCCAGCTCGGGTACAATGAGCAGTTCTTC; J gene: TRBJ2-1; clone size: -; D gene: -; CDR3 length: 17; V gene: TRBV19
CDR3 protein: CASSRLTGGFPTNEKLFF; CDR3 DNA: TGTGCCAGCAGCCGACTAACAGGGGGCTTTCCAACTAATGAAAAACTGTTTTTT; J gene: TRBJ1-4; clone size: medium-sized; D gene: TRBD1; CDR3 length: 18; V gene: TRBV11-3
CDR3 protein: CASSSWTDKLSYEQYF; CDR3 DNA: TGTGCCAGCAGCTCATGGACAGATAAACTCTCCTACGAGCAGTACTTC; J gene: TRBJ2-7; clone size: large; D gene: -; CDR3 length: 16; V gene: TRBV11-3
CDR3 protein: CASSISGGRGNQPQHF; CDR3 DNA: TGTGCCAGTAGTATAAGCGGGGGGCGAGGCAATCAGCCCCAGCATTTT; J gene: TRBJ1-5; clone size: -; D gene: -; CDR3 length: 16; V gene: TRBV19
CDR3 protein: CASSLRGGDSYGYTF; CDR3 DNA: TGTGCCAGCAGCTTAAGGGGAGGGGACAGCTATGGCTACACCTTC; J gene: TRBJ1-2; clone size: medium-sized; D gene: TRBD1; CDR3 length: 15; V gene: TRBV11-3
CDR3 protein: CASSLGTNSGNTIYF; CDR3 DNA: TGTGCCAGCAGCCTCGGGACAAACTCCGGAAACACCATATATTTT; J gene: TRBJ1-3; clone size: few; D gene: -; CDR3 length: 15; V gene: TRBV11-3
CDR3 protein: CASSYSGDGNYGYTF; CDR3 DNA: TGTGCCAGCAGCTATTCCGGTGACGGGAACTATGGCTACACCTTC; J gene: TRBJ1-2; clone size: medium-sized; D gene: -; CDR3 length: 15; V gene: TRBV11-3
CDR3 protein: CSVEDPYSGANVLTF; CDR3 DNA: TGCAGCGTTGAAGATCCGTACTCTGGGGCCAACGTCCTGACTTTC; J gene: TRBJ2-6; clone size: -; D gene: -; CDR3 length: 15; V gene: TRBV29-1
CDR3 protein: CASSSRQGGTEAFF; CDR3 DNA: TGCGCCAGCAGCTCCCGACAGGGGGGGACTGAAGCTTTCTTT; J gene: TRBJ1-1; clone size: few; D gene: TRBD1; CDR3 length: 14; V gene: TRBV5-1
CDR3 protein: CASSEVNRNSNQPQHF; CDR3 DNA: TGTGCCAGCAGTGAAGTTAACAGGAATAGCAATCAGCCCCAGCATTTT; J gene: TRBJ1-5; clone size: -; D gene: -; CDR3 length: 16; V gene: TRBV2
CDR3 protein: CASSLAEAGANVLTF; CDR3 DNA: TGTGCCAGCAGCTTAGCTGAGGCCGGGGCCAACGTCCTGACTTTC; J gene: TRBJ2-6; clone size: few; D gene: -; CDR3 length: 15; V gene: TRBV7-6
CDR3 protein: CATTSGQWNQPQHF; CDR3 DNA: TGTGCCACCACCTCGGGACAGTGGAATCAGCCCCAGCATTTT; J gene: TRBJ1-5; clone size: -; D gene: TRBD1; CDR3 length: 14; V gene: TRBV15
CDR3 protein: CASSLEGMAVAAFF; CDR3 DNA: TGTGCCAGCAGCTTAGAAGGTATGGCAGTCGCGGCTTTCTTT; J gene: TRBJ1-1; clone size: -; D gene: -; CDR3 length: 14; V gene: TRBV11-3
CDR3 protein: CASSALDTLAGQRKYNEQFF; CDR3 DNA: TGTGCCAGCAGTGCCCTTGACACACTTGCTGGACAGCGTAAGTACAATGAGCAGTTCTTC; J gene: TRBJ2-1; clone size: -; D gene: -; CDR3 length: 20; V gene: TRBV6-8
CDR3 protein: CASSPPGFGETQYF; CDR3 DNA: TGTGCCAGCAGCCCCCCAGGGTTCGGGGAGACCCAGTACTTC; J gene: TRBJ2-5; clone size: -; D gene: -; CDR3 length: 14; V gene: TRBV11-3
CDR3 protein: CATDRGSNQPQHF; CDR3 DNA: TGTGCCACGGACAGGGGCAGCAATCAGCCCCAGCATTTT; J gene: TRBJ1-5; clone size: -; D gene: TRBD1; CDR3 length: 13; V gene: TRBV19
CDR3 protein: CASSRPTGGADTQYF; CDR3 DNA: TGTGCCAGTAGTAGACCGACAGGGGGAGCAGATACGCAGTATTTT; J gene: TRBJ2-3; clone size: -; D gene: TRBD1; CDR3 length: 15; V gene: TRBV19